This passage covers 26 T cell receptor beta chains from one sample sequenced in a study of Ad26.COV2.S vaccination and SARS-CoV-2 variants. Treatment: around 19 received Ad26.COV2.S at low or high dose, single or two shots; 5 received placebo; per-sample allocation not given. All samples were drawn on day 63, counting from the first vaccine or placebo injection. Measured with immunoSEQ multiplex PCR; TCRdb has only the in-frame clones, and not every one. The sample has 440,000 or so clones; roughly 87% are singletons. The starting material was peripheral blood, obtained in a trial of Ad26.COV2.S vaccine versus placebo. The source of these receptors is a person between 18 and 65 years old who received the Ad26.COV2.S COVID-19 vaccine or a placebo.

The CDR3 nucleotides read TGTGCCAGCAGTGAAGGTGGGCCCATATATTTT. It translates to CASSEGGPIYF. The chain has TRBV6-1 and TRBJ1-3, with no clear D. CDR3 size: 11 residues. In germline, CDR1 is MNHNS, CDR2 SASEGT. Deletions cut 1 base from V and 11 bases from J, with 6 bases between.

J is TRBJ2-2 and V is TRBV14, with 9 bases fitting TRBD2. Germline V gives CDR1 SGHDN, CDR2 FVKESK. Trimming removed 4 bases from V and 4 bases from J; junction bases left unmatched: 10. The CDR3 consists of 17 residues. CDR3 coding DNA: TGTGCCAGCAGCCGAAGGCCTAGCGGGATTTTCACCGGGGAGCTGTTTTTT. Its translation: CASSRRPSGIFTGELFF.

This clone has just a few counts. CDR3: CSVITGSDNQPQHF. The CDR3 region has the DNA TGCAGCGTAATCACAGGGTCGGACAATCAGCCCCAGCATTTT. The V and J genes are TRBV29-1 and TRBJ1-5, with D tentatively TRBD1 (6 bases). Trimming left V 6 bases short and J 3 bases short, with 15 bases between. Germline V gene lookup returns CDR1 SQVTM and CDR2 ANQGSEA. This CDR3 contains 14 residues. Together with reference TRBV29-1 and TRBJ1-5, the CDR3 gives the full variable domain: SAVISQKPSRDICQRGTSLTIQCQVDSQVTMMFWYRQQPGQSLTLIATANQGSEATYESGFVIDKFPISRPNLTFSTLTVSNMSPEDSSIYLCSVITGSDNQPQHFGDGTRLSIL.

The chain joins TRBV14 to TRBJ1-2, with 10 bases identical to TRBD1. This CDR3 is built from 15 residues. V lost 0 bases to trimming and J lost 6 bases; unmatched junction nucleotides: 4. CDR1 and CDR2 from the germline V gene are SGHDN and FVKESK. CDR3 DNA: TGTGCCAGCAGCCAAGAGACAGGGGGCGTGGATGGCTACACCTTC. Translated: CASSQETGGVDGYTF.

Of note for this clone: Different DNA sequences within this sample yield the same CDR3. The chain couples TRBV5-6 to TRBJ2-1; no reliable D call. Germline V lookup: CDR1 SGHDT, CDR2 YYEEEE. Trimming took off 1 base at V and 6 bases at J, with 5 bases between the two ends. CDR3 length equals 12 residues. The CDR3 protein is CASSLLANEQFF. For the CDR3, the DNA is TGTGCCAGCAGCTTGCTGGCCAATGAGCAGTTCTTC.

The count of this clone is one. V is TRBV5-4 and J is TRBJ1-1; D not resolved. V dropped 0 bases and J dropped 6 bases, with 15 bases sitting between them. The germline V gene encodes CDR1 SGHNT and CDR2 YYREEE (reference sequence). This CDR3 is 15 amino acids long. DNA of the CDR3: TGTGCCAGCAGCTTGGCTCGACAAGGTGGGTCTGAAGCTTTCTTT. It encodes CASSLARQGGSEAFF.

The gene calls are TRBV3-1 (or the pseudogene TRBV3-2) and TRBJ1-2, with D unclear. The V end lost 10 bases, the J end lost 1 base, and 10 bases lay between the germline ends. Germline V gives CDR1 LGHDT, CDR2 YNNKEL (reference sequence). The CDR3 contains 12 residues. This CDR3 is CATSRVNYGYTF. CDR3 DNA sequence: TGTGCCACAAGTCGGGTTAACTATGGCTACACCTTC.

This chain uses TRBV10-3 with TRBJ1-1; TRBD1 matches at 11 bases. V shed 11 bases and J 1 base; nucleotides not matched to a gene: 6. The CDR3 covers 14 residues. CDR1 is ENHRY and CDR2 is SYGVKD in the germline V gene. The CDR3 bases are TGTGCCGTCTTAGGACAGGGGGCGAACACTGAAGCTTTCTTT. This encodes CAVLGQGANTEAFF.

The chain recombines TRBV7-9 with TRBJ2-7; possibly TRBD1 for D (5 bases). Trimming stripped 7 bases from V and 1 base from J, with 11 bases between. CDR3 size: 13 residues. CDR1 and CDR2 from the germline V gene are SEHNR and FQNEAQ (reference sequence). Here the CDR3 reads CASNQGTSYEQYF. DNA for the CDR3: TGTGCCAGCAATCAGGGTACATCCTACGAGCAGTACTTC.

The J gene is TRBJ2-1, the V gene TRBV27; no clear D gene. The CDR3 runs 11 residues. Trimming removed 5 bases at V and 10 bases at J, with 9 bases between. The germline V gene has CDR1 MNHEY and CDR2 SMNVEV (reference sequence). The CDR3 loop is CASSNKAEQFF. Written as DNA, the CDR3 is TGTGCCAGCAGTAACAAAGCAGAGCAGTTCTTC.

The rearrangement joins TRBV27 to TRBJ2-2, with TRBD1 matching over 9 bases. The V and J ends lost 5 bases and 0 bases, in that order; junction bases with no gene match: 4. The length of the CDR3 is 16 residues. In germline, CDR1 is MNHEY, CDR2 SMNVEV (reference sequence). The CDR3 spells CASSPWDRANTGELFF. The DNA of the CDR3 is TGTGCCAGCAGTCCATGGGACAGGGCGAACACCGGGGAGCTGTTTTTT.

This clone was seen more than once but under ten times. V gene TRBV30 combines with J gene TRBJ1-3, with D perhaps TRBD1 (5 bases). Germline-derived CDR1 and CDR2 are GTSNPN and SVGIG (reference sequence). V was trimmed by 3 bases and J by 4 bases, leaving 19 bases between them. The CDR3 is 16 amino acids. The CDR3 DNA sequence: TGTGCCTGGAGCCTCGAAAGAACAGGTTTCGGAAACACCATATATTTT. Protein sequence: CAWSLERTGFGNTIYF. Full variable domain (remainder filled in from reference TRBV30 and TRBJ1-3): SQTIHQWPATLVQPVGSPLSLECTVEGTSNPNLYWYRQAAGRGLQLLFYSVGIGQISSEVPQNLSASRPQDRQFILSSKKLLLSDSGFYLCAWSLERTGFGNTIYFGEGSWLTVV.

V is TRBV6-5 and J is TRBJ2-7, with D perhaps matching TRBD2 (6 bases). This CDR3 region has 15 residues. With 4 bases removed from V and 3 bases from J, the gap between germline ends came to 16 bases. Germline CDR1 is MNHEY and CDR2 is SVGAGI. For the CDR3, the DNA is TGTGCCAGCAGTTCGGGACTTCCCCCCCTCTACGAGCAGTACTTC. This translates into CASSSGLPPLYEQYF.

The chain carries TRBV11-2 and TRBJ1-2; 11 nucleotides line up with TRBD1. Germline V gene data show CDR1 as SGHAT and CDR2 as FQNNGV. Trimming cost V 4 bases and J 7 bases; bases outside gene matches: 2. This CDR3 has 13 residues. The CDR3 DNA reads TGTGCCAGCAGCTCCGGACAGGGGGCTGGCTACACCTTC. Translated, it gives CASSSGQGAGYTF.

V and J are TRBV30 and TRBJ2-7, with D perhaps TRBD2 (6 bases). V lost 2 bases, J lost 2 bases, and 13 bases lay in between. The germline V gene encodes CDR1 GTSNPN and CDR2 SVGIG (reference sequence). CDR3 length equals 14 residues. The CDR3 region has the DNA TGTGCCTGGAGTAGGCGGGGAGCTACCTACGAGCAGTACTTC. It encodes CAWSRRGATYEQYF.

J is TRBJ1-2 and V is TRBV7-6, with D possibly TRBD1 on 5 matching bases. The V end lost 5 bases, the J end lost 5 bases, and 12 bases lay between the germline ends. Germline V lookup: CDR1 SGHVS, CDR2 FNYEAQ. This CDR3 spans 13 amino acids. For the CDR3, the DNA is TGTGCCAGCAGCGTTGGGACGAGATATGGCTACACCTTC. Residues: CASSVGTRYGYTF. Full variable domain (rest looked up from reference TRBV7-6 and TRBJ1-2): GAGVSQSPRYKVTKRGQDVALRCDPISGHVSLYWYRQALGQGPEFLTYFNYEAQQDKSGLPNDRFSAERPEGSISTLTIQRTEQRDSAMYRCASSVGTRYGYTFGSGTRLTVV.

The chain is built from TRBV7-2 and TRBJ2-2; D call uncertain. The V gene lost 4 bases and the J gene lost 0 bases, with 9 bases spanning the gap. Germline assignment: CDR1 SGHTA and CDR2 FQGNSA. This CDR3 contains 15 residues. In DNA, the CDR3 is TGTGCCAGCAGCTGGCGTCGATCGAACACCGGGGAGCTGTTTTTT. It codes for CASSWRRSNTGELFF.

The chain links TRBV20-1 to TRBJ2-5; TRBD1 matches 7 bases. The CDR3 is 13 residues long. V gave up 3 bases and J gave up 2 bases; unmatched junction bases: 3. CDR1 is DFQATT, CDR2 SNEGSKA, per germline (reference sequence). CDR3 in amino acids: CSASSRGQETQYF. DNA for the CDR3: TGCAGTGCTAGTAGCAGGGGGCAAGAGACCCAGTACTTC.

The chain uses TRBV5-1 and TRBJ2-3, with a possible D match to TRBD2 (6 bases). Germline V CDR1 and CDR2: SGHRS, YFSETQ. V shed 1 base and J shed 3 bases, with 15 bases lying between them. The CDR3 sequence is 16 residues long. The CDR3 loop is CASSLLRAGGTDTQYF. CDR3 DNA sequence: TGCGCCAGCAGCTTGCTCAGGGCCGGAGGGACAGATACGCAGTATTTT.

This clone has just one count. This chain joins TRBV27 and TRBJ2-1, with D possibly being TRBD2 (6 bases). Germline CDR1 reads MNHEY; CDR2 reads SMNVEV (reference sequence). V lost 6 bases, J lost 0 bases, and 12 bases lay in between. The CDR3 sequence is 15 residues long. CDR3 DNA: TGTGCCAGCAGCCGGGGGACGAACTCCTACAATGAGCAGTTCTTC. It specifies CASSRGTNSYNEQFF.

The chain is built from TRBV4-2 and TRBJ2-5, with 8 bases identical to TRBD2. Germline trimming cut 4 bases from V and 4 bases from J; bases unmatched to any gene: 5. Germline CDR1 LGHNA, CDR2 YNFKEQ. This CDR3 is built from 14 residues. CDR3 in DNA: TGTGCCAGCAGCCCACGGGGGGGGCGAGAGACCCAGTACTTC. Protein: CASSPRGGRETQYF.

The rearrangement links TRBV27 to TRBJ2-2, with D hard to call. V lost 6 bases, J lost 1 base, and 12 bases lay in between. CDR3 length: 15 residues. CDR1 is MNHEY and CDR2 is SMNVEV in the germline V gene (reference sequence). In nucleotides, the CDR3 is TGTGCCAGCAGCTCTGGATTGGAGAACACCGGGGAGCTGTTTTTT. This sequence encodes CASSSGLENTGELFF.

This clone was observed a handful of times. This chain connects TRBV7-2 to TRBJ1-5; 8 bases are a match to TRBD1. The trim removed 2 bases at V and 5 bases at J, leaving 5 bases unmatched. The CDR3 has 15 residues. The germline CDR1 and CDR2 sequences are SGHTA and FQGNSA. The CDR3 DNA reads as TGTGCCAGCAGCTTAAGACAGGGGTGGGATCAGCCCCAGCATTTT. Its translation: CASSLRQGWDQPQHF.

The CDR3 sequence: CATSSGQGNQPQHF. DNA for the CDR3: TGTGCCACCAGCAGTGGACAGGGAAATCAGCCCCAGCATTTT. This sequence joins TRBV15 and TRBJ1-5, with 8 bases lining up with TRBD1. Germline assignment: CDR1 LNHNV and CDR2 YYDKDF (reference sequence). CDR3 length equals 14 residues. The ends lost 3 bases at V and 4 bases at J; junction bases unmatched: 2.

The rearrangement uses TRBV5-4 and TRBJ2-2, with D tentatively TRBD2 (6 bases). Trimming left V 4 bases short and J 5 bases short, with 21 bases between. CDR1 is SGHNT, CDR2 YYREEE, per germline (reference sequence). The CDR3 has 17 residues. CDR3 DNA sequence: TGTGCCAGCAGCCAAATGGGGGGAATAGCTCGTACCGGGGAGCTGTTTTTT. Its protein product is CASSQMGGIARTGELFF.

The chain carries TRBV20-1 and TRBJ2-1; D could derive from TRBD1 or TRBD2 (5 bases each). V lost 3 bases to trimming and J lost 0 bases, with 24 bases between them. CDR1 and CDR2 (germline): DFQATT, SNEGSKA (reference sequence). The CDR3 runs to 19 residues. The CDR3 region has the DNA TGCAGTGCTAGTGTCCCCGGGACGGCTCTTGGGAGCTCCTACAATGAGCAGTTCTTC. It translates to CSASVPGTALGSSYNEQFF.